The rows below give T cell receptor beta chains drawn from one sample of a study of molecular identifiers for immune sequencing clone quantification. In TCRdb, the PCR reads were re-called with MiXCR into one record per CDR3 protein. The sample includes about 65,000 distinct CDR3 sequences, less than 20% of them seen just once. The sample taken for sequencing was naive CD8+ T cells from blood, with Jurkat cell RNA spiked in. The origin of the receptors is a human donor in good health. Some libraries in this study had Jurkat cell RNA spiked in. CDR3s include the opening cysteine and the closing phenylalanine or tryptophan. Only part of the rows carry a size: once, few, many, or a class if the clone is expanded.

>many|TRBV4-2|TRBJ2-3
CASSPIWPAGTTDTQYF
>many|TRBV7-9|TRBJ2-4
CASSSAGSLGEYF
>many|TRBV27|TRBJ2-6
CASSRLVSAGANVLTF
>many|TRBV27|TRBJ2-2
CASSPLGLAGGLGELFF
>many|TRBV6-6|TRBJ2-7
CASTLAGGAYEQYF
>NA|TRBV3-1|TRBJ2-7
CASSQDALAGGTYYEQYF
>few|TRBV28|TRBJ2-2
CASSLLGGPEDPNTGELFF
>NA|TRBV7-9|TRBJ2-3
CASSLPRTGGTDTQYF
>medium-sized|TRBV29-1|TRBJ1-2
CSPQGLGEDYYGYTF
>few|TRBV7-2|TRBJ2-2
CASSLGGLGQEDTGELFF
>many|TRBV10-3|TRBJ2-1
CATKSAGGRTPNEQFF
>many|TRBV7-6|TRBJ2-1
CASSSGTGGWGEQFF
>many|TRBV28|TRBJ2-3
CASSMGLSDTQYF
>many|TRBV4-1|TRBJ1-1
CASSQVWTVEAFF
>few|TRBV21-1|TRBJ2-1
CASSKTSVPYNEQFF
>few|TRBV7-8|TRBJ2-7
CASSLVLSGTYEQYF
>few|TRBV13|TRBJ2-1
CASSIDRDEQFF
>NA|TRBV2|TRBJ2-5
CASRPGKWVETQYF
>many|TRBV5-1|TRBJ2-7
CASAWGDYSYEQYF
>NA|TRBV27|TRBJ1-5
CASSQEGRHDQPQHF
>many|TRBV4-1|TRBJ1-1
CASSPARGNTEAFF
>many|TRBV29-1|TRBJ2-1
CSVFGFVSGRAKYNEQFF
>many|TRBV6-2/TRBV6-3|TRBJ1-5
CASSPGQGYPQHF
>many|TRBV24-1|TRBJ2-5
CATSEVAGATETQYF
>many|TRBV27|TRBJ2-6
CASSLTGANVLTF
>many|TRBV19|TRBJ1-5
CASSIGTGGNQPQHF
>many|TRBV5-1|TRBJ2-7
CASSLGQGLYEQYF
>few|TRBV12-3/TRBV12-4|TRBJ2-1
CASSLVYQRGYNEQFF
>NA|TRBV28|TRBJ2-5
CASSKPRADLYF
>many|TRBV3-1|TRBJ2-5
CASSQDGGVAGRKYF
>many|TRBV7-3|TRBJ2-3
CASSPVGTSGTDTQYF
>many|TRBV27|TRBJ2-7
CASSPGTTGNEQYF
>many|TRBV24-1|TRBJ2-3
CATSDRRPPDTQYF
>few|TRBV2|TRBJ2-1
CATLGLSGSSGNEQFF
>many|TRBV10-3|TRBJ1-1
CAIRTALMNTEAFF
>few|TRBV29-1|TRBJ2-7
CSVEEAYEQYF
>NA|TRBV7-9|TRBJ2-2
CASRERTGRSGTGELFF
>NA|TRBV3-1|TRBJ2-7
CASSQAGTSIYEQYF